This entry features one TCR beta chain sequence. The data were obtained in a study of blood T cell repertoires in COVID-19. Study in general: Samples taken during acute and convalescent COVID-19 were collected in the United States, Italy and Spain.

From germline, CDR1 is SNHLY and CDR2 FYNNEI. The CDR3 length is 12 residues. Trimming took 3 bases from V and 5 from J, leaving 7 bases between them. Participant-given clinical history determined each cohort assignment. The method was immunoSEQ multiplex PCR; TCRdb's version includes in-frame clones alone and lacks a portion of them. The profile shows roughly 260,000 clones, approximately 85% of them singletons. Material for sequencing was PBMCs or T cells enriched from blood (not recorded which). The V call is TRBV2, the J call TRBJ2-5; D perhaps matches TRBD2 (5 bases). This sequence was found in a woman aged 45 to 65 who had recovered from COVID-19. The CDR3 nucleotides read TGTGCCAGCAGTGAGGGCGGGGAGACCCAGTACTTC. It codes for CASSEGGETQYF.